The clone carrying this T cell receptor (beta chain) was seen only a few times. The antigen remains unidentified. MiXCR, run by TCRdb on the reads, gives a single entry per CDR3 protein. The sample shows 100,000 to 150,000 distinct CDR3 sequences, roughly 8.2% of them seen only once. V shed 4 bases and J 2 bases; nucleotides not matched to a gene: 13. There are 17 residues in the CDR3. Germline V gives CDR1 LGHDT, CDR2 YNNKEL (reference sequence). This entry belongs to a study of T cell repertoires in cytomegalovirus infection. In the study overall: Both a matching HLA type and CMV infection were indicated by public TCR beta signatures. The study, taken as a whole, reports: Clonotype analysis showed dominance of the ex vivo response by HLA-C-restricted CMV-specific TCR beta clonotypes. Identification of carriers of CMV plus the relevant HLA was performed using cumulative public TCR beta family frequency.

Source material: PBMCs. This TCR was sampled from a human donor in good health (CMV status not recorded). Some clones in this sample may be carry-over from other donors' samples. This chain links TRBV3-1 with TRBJ2-7; TRBD2 aligns across 8 bases. The CDR3 region is CASSPSLVVAGTYEQYF. In DNA, the CDR3 is TGTGCCAGCAGCCCATCCCTGGTGGTAGCGGGGACCTACGAGCAGTACTTC.